This T cell receptor beta chain was identified during a study of shared T cell receptors in the human thymus. The germline V and J ends were trimmed by 4 bases and 7 bases, with 13 bases remaining between them. Germline lookup yields CDR1 SQVTM and CDR2 ANQGSEA. The CDR3 runs 12 residues. This table comes from immunoSEQ multiplex PCR, and its TCRdb copy is limited to in-frame clones, with some not included. The sample holds 650,000 to 950,000 clones, over 75% seen once. These records were also assigned to another study, of human thymus T cells.

This rearrangement joins TRBV29-1 to TRBJ1-2; D gene uncertain. This clonotype was obtained from a girl under three years old with a congenital heart defect. Sample: thymocytes. CDR3 sequence: CSVVDWLSGYTF. CDR3 coding DNA: TGCAGCGTTGTTGACTGGCTCAGTGGCTACACCTTC.